The 4 T cell receptor beta chains below were found in one sample sequenced in a study of blood T cell repertoires in COVID-19. The table came from immunoSEQ multiplex PCR; TCRdb's copy has only in-frame clones and leaves some out. Of approximately 480,000 clones in the sample, 89% are singletons; the top ten hold 0.7% to 1%. Input material: peripheral blood. The source is a man younger than 35 with COVID-19, enrolled during active disease.

The CDR3 DNA reads as TGTGCCAGCAGCCCCGAGGCGGGAAAGGAGACCCAGTACTTC. It specifies CASSPEAGKETQYF. The chain uses TRBV27 and TRBJ2-5; possibly TRBD2 for D (6 bases). The CDR3 is 14 amino acids. Trimming pared 6 bases from V and 5 bases from J, leaving 16 bases between. Germline-derived CDR1 and CDR2 are MNHEY and SMNVEV (reference sequence).

V gene TRBV6-2 or TRBV6-3 combines with J gene TRBJ1-5; D is unclear. Germline lookup yields CDR1 MNHEY and CDR2 SVGEGT. V was trimmed by 1 base and J by 0 bases, leaving 4 bases between them. The CDR3 sequence is 14 residues long. CDR3 sequence (DNA): TGTGCCAGCAGTTACTACAGTAGCAATCAGCCCCAGCATTTT. Translation: CASSYYSSNQPQHF.

This clone was seen a single time. This rearrangement joins TRBV5-4 to TRBJ1-3; D unresolved. CDR1 and CDR2 from the germline V gene are SGHNT and YYREEE (reference sequence). The CDR3 is 14 amino acids. Trimming removed 0 bases from V and 0 bases from J, with 4 bases in between. The CDR3: CASSLDTSGNTIYF. DNA of the CDR3: TGTGCCAGCAGCTTGGACACCTCTGGAAACACCATATATTTT.

The chain recombines TRBV5-4 with TRBJ1-5, with 10 bases lining up with TRBD1. The junction had 16 bases not matched to a gene; V was cut back by 3 bases and J by 4 bases. CDR1 SGHNT and CDR2 YYREEE come from the germline V gene (reference sequence). CDR3 size: 19 residues. The CDR3 protein is CASSYDRGRLMTINQPQHF. The CDR3 bases are TGTGCCAGCAGCTATGACAGGGGGCGTTTGATGACGATTAATCAGCCCCAGCATTTT.